The sample holds a few counts of the clone carrying this TCR beta chain. No antigen is known for it. This sample was taken from a study of blood T cells in healthy people across ages. Study-wide results and caveats: Compared with aged donors, long-lived donors showed fewer expanded clones, suggesting selection. Because sorting was not performed, PBMCs prevented conclusive naive versus antigen-experienced comparison. A strong correlation between TCR beta diversity and naive T cell percentage was seen.

After removal of 6 bases from V and 6 bases from J, the junction contained 7 bases not matched to a gene. This CDR3 spans 14 amino acids. Germline V gene sequence: CDR1 SGHRS, CDR2 YFSETQ. Primed by a sample-barcoded 5' primer and a J-beta primer mix, a second PCR proceeded for about 6 to 11 cycles. Individual samples furnished no less than 2.5 million CDR3-containing paired-end reads apiece. Using its own MiXCR run on the 5' RACE reads, TCRdb lists one record per CDR3 protein. The sample records roughly 1.5 million distinct CDR3 sequences, approximately 39% being singletons. The sample was blood. This TCR was sampled from a woman younger than 35 in good health. This rearrangement joins TRBV5-1 to TRBJ2-1; 9 bases match TRBD2. CDR3 sequence reads: CASTLAGAPNEQFF. The CDR3 DNA follows: TGCGCCAGCACCTTAGCGGGAGCCCCCAATGAGCAGTTCTTC.